One and the same sample provided the 27 T cell receptor beta chains below, sequenced in a study of cytomegalovirus exposure and HLA in healthy donors. The PCR contained 60 Vbeta and 13 Jbeta primers. TCRdb's table, derived via immunoSEQ multiplex PCR, lists solely in-frame clones and lacks some. The sample carries about 110,000 clones, approximately 79% recorded once. Sequencing used PBMCs. Every receptor here comes from a man aged 55 to 70 in good health and CMV-seronegative.

The chain employs TRBV25-1 and TRBJ2-1; TRBD1 might be the D (6 bases). This CDR3 contains 15 residues. The V gene's germline CDR1 is MGHDK and CDR2 SYGVNS. Trimming shortened V by 4 bases and J by 4 bases, and 14 bases separated the two germline ends. As DNA, the CDR3 is TGTGCCAGCAGTGGGGCGAGGACAGTATACAATGAGCAGTTCTTC. Amino acids: CASSGARTVYNEQFF.

This chain uses TRBV19 with TRBJ1-1; D is unresolved. The CDR3 extends over 17 amino acids. The germline V and J ends were trimmed by 6 bases and 1 base, with 21 bases remaining between them. The germline V gene has CDR1 LNHDA and CDR2 SQIVND (reference sequence). The CDR3: CASSRLGRRSENTEAFF. The CDR3 DNA reads TGTGCCAGTAGCCGCTTAGGCCGGCGCAGCGAGAACACTGAAGCTTTCTTT.

The J gene is TRBJ2-1, the V gene TRBV11-3; 7 positions agree with TRBD2. CDR1 is SGHNT, CDR2 YENEEA, per germline. Germline trimming cut 5 bases from V and 7 bases from J; bases unmatched to any gene: 8. The CDR3 contains 14 residues. The CDR3 spells CASSPSGSENEQFF. DNA of the CDR3: TGTGCCAGCAGCCCTAGCGGCTCCGAAAATGAGCAGTTCTTC.

The chain joins TRBV7-3 to TRBJ2-3; 7 nucleotides align to TRBD2. Germline CDR1 and CDR2: SGHTA and FQGTGA. This CDR3 spans 13 amino acids. The J segment lost 5 bases and the V segment lost 5 bases, leaving 4 bases of the junction unmatched. The CDR3 sequence: CASSPGLGDTQYF. CDR3 nucleotide sequence: TGTGCCAGCAGCCCTGGACTAGGAGATACGCAGTATTTT. The full variable domain, its missing parts supplied by reference TRBV7-3 and TRBJ2-3, is GAGVSQTPSNKVTEKGKYVELRCDPISGHTALYWYRQSLGQGPEFLIYFQGTGAADDSGLPNDRFFAVRPEGSVSTLKIQRTERGDSAVYLCASSPGLGDTQYFGPGTRLTVL.

The chain joins TRBV5-1 to TRBJ2-7, with 10 bases that match TRBD1. In germline, CDR1 is SGHRS, CDR2 YFSETQ. There are 16 residues in the CDR3. J was trimmed by 2 bases and V by 3 bases; bases with no gene match: 8. This CDR3 reads CASSSGTGDVAYEQYF. CDR3 coding DNA: TGCGCCAGCAGCTCCGGGACAGGGGACGTGGCCTACGAGCAGTACTTC.

This clone has a single count. The chain employs TRBV19 and TRBJ1-5; 8 nucleotides match TRBD1. This CDR3 is built from 16 residues. Per germline, CDR1 LNHDA and CDR2 SQIVND (reference sequence). J was trimmed by 2 bases and V by 2 bases; bases with no gene match: 5. CDR3 loop: CASSIQGARGNQPQHF. CDR3 coding DNA: TGTGCCAGTAGTATACAGGGGGCAAGGGGCAATCAGCCCCAGCATTTT.

The rearrangement joins TRBV13 to TRBJ2-1; 7 bases line up with TRBD1. The CDR3 extends over 15 amino acids. Germline CDR1 and CDR2: PRHDT and FYEKMQ (reference sequence). The trim removed 5 bases at V and 1 base at J, leaving 5 bases unmatched. CDR3 sequence (DNA): TGTGCCAGCAGCCAAAGACAGGGTTCCTACAATGAGCAGTTCTTC. Its protein product is CASSQRQGSYNEQFF.

The CDR3 coding sequence is TGCGCCAGCAGCTTGTCAGGGGATAATTCACCCCTCCACTTT. This codes for CASSLSGDNSPLHF. V gene TRBV5-1 combines with J gene TRBJ1-6; perhaps TRBD1 as D (6 bases). Trimming took off 1 base at V and 5 bases at J, with 7 bases between the two ends. Germline CDR1 reads SGHRS; CDR2 reads YFSETQ. The CDR3 is 14 amino acids. Full variable domain (remainder filled in from reference TRBV5-1 and TRBJ1-6): KAGVTQTPRYLIKTRGQQVTLSCSPISGHRSVSWYQQTPGQGLQFLFEYFSETQRNKGNFPGRFSGRQFSNSRSEMNVSTLELGDSALYLCASSLSGDNSPLHFGNGTRLTVT.

This clone appeared a few times. V gene TRBV7-2 combines with J gene TRBJ2-6; possibly TRBD1 for D (6 bases). Per germline, CDR1 SGHTA and CDR2 FQGNSA. Trimming took off 1 base at V and 4 bases at J, with 17 bases between the two ends. The CDR3 sequence is 18 residues long. The CDR3 sequence is CASSLGSTGLAGANVLTF. The CDR3 DNA reads TGTGCCAGCAGCTTAGGATCTACAGGGTTGGCCGGGGCCAACGTCCTGACTTTC.

This chain joins TRBV7-2 and TRBJ2-3, with a tentative D call TRBD1 (6 bases). The germline V gene has CDR1 SGHTA and CDR2 FQGNSA. The CDR3 totals 16 residues. With 5 bases removed from V and 3 bases from J, the gap between germline ends came to 18 bases. The CDR3 loop is CASSPFPNQGTDTQYF. The CDR3 nucleotides read TGTGCCAGCAGCCCGTTCCCCAATCAGGGGACAGATACGCAGTATTTT.

This clone occurred once. The rearrangement joins TRBV6-1 to TRBJ1-4, with TRBD1 matching over 9 bases. The CDR3 consists of 14 residues. The germline V gene has CDR1 MNHNS and CDR2 SASEGT. V shed 3 bases, J shed 10 bases, and the junction held 6 bases outside the gene matches. Written as DNA, the CDR3 is TGTGCCAGCAGTGAGAGACAGGGGGTCGGAAAACTGTTTTTT. Protein product: CASSERQGVGKLFF.

The V gene is TRBV18, the J gene TRBJ1-2; no definite D call. Trimming removed 3 bases from V and 7 bases from J, with 15 bases in between. The germline CDR1 and CDR2 sequences are KGHSH and LQKENI. There are 14 residues in the CDR3. The CDR3 bases are TGTGCCAGCTCACCGTCGGCTAGAGAGGGTGGCTACACCTTC. Protein: CASSPSAREGGYTF.

This rearrangement joins TRBV27 to TRBJ2-3, with TRBD1 as a possible D gene (6 bases). CDR1 is MNHEY, CDR2 SMNVEV, per germline (reference sequence). Trimming stripped 2 bases from V and 3 bases from J, with 15 bases between. This CDR3 contains 16 residues. In nucleotides, the CDR3 is TGTGCCAGCAGTTTAAGCCCTCAGGGGCCAACAGATACGCAGTATTTT. As protein: CASSLSPQGPTDTQYF.

The genes are TRBV28 and TRBJ1-6; D ambiguous. The germline V gene has CDR1 MDHEN and CDR2 SYDVKM. This CDR3 is 14 amino acids long. Trimming shortened V by 6 bases and J by 0 bases, and 6 bases separated the two germline ends. In nucleotides, the CDR3 is TGTGCCAGCAGCCGCAGCTCCTATAATTCACCCCTCCACTTT. Its protein product is CASSRSSYNSPLHF.

The rearrangement links TRBV15 to TRBJ1-2, with a weak D call TRBD1 (6 bases). Germline CDR1 reads LNHNV; CDR2 reads YYDKDF (reference sequence). The CDR3 runs to 15 residues. V shed 1 base and J shed 2 bases, with 11 bases lying between them. CDR3 in DNA: TGTGCCACCAGCAGAGGGTTAACAGGGAACTATGGCTACACCTTC. This translates into CATSRGLTGNYGYTF.

V is TRBV18 and J is TRBJ1-5; TRBD1 aligns across 7 bases. V lost 4 bases, J lost 10 bases, and 10 bases stayed unmatched. This CDR3 comprises 14 residues. Per germline, CDR1 KGHSH and CDR2 LQKENI. The CDR3 sequence is CASSRGQGVDPQHF. Here the CDR3 DNA reads TGTGCCAGCTCACGGGGCCAGGGGGTGGATCCCCAGCATTTT.

By sample fraction, this clone is medium-sized. The gene calls are TRBV6-5 and TRBJ1-1, with D unclear. The CDR3 length is 14 residues. The germline gives CDR1 MNHEY, CDR2 SVGAGI. V shed 2 bases and J shed 5 bases, with 12 bases lying between them. The CDR3 region has the DNA TGTGCCAGCAGTTACCAAGGTGGGAGGACTGAAGCTTTCTTT. Translation: CASSYQGGRTEAFF.

J is TRBJ1-5 and V is TRBV9; 8 bases map to TRBD1. The CDR3 has 14 amino acids. CDR1 and CDR2 (germline): SGDLS, YYNGEE. Unmatched junction bases numbered 9, after V lost 6 bases and J lost 7 bases. Written as DNA, the CDR3 is TGTGCCAGCATTACCAGGGGGCCCAGGCAGCCCCAGCATTTT. It yields the protein CASITRGPRQPQHF.

Here the CDR3 DNA reads TGCGCCAGCAGCCAAGGCGTCGGGGGGTCCTACAATGAGCAGTTCTTC. This translates into CASSQGVGGSYNEQFF. This chain links TRBV4-1 with TRBJ2-1, with TRBD2 identical over 7 bases. Germline CDR1 MGHRA, CDR2 YSYEKL. The CDR3 is 16 amino acids. Germline trimming cut 1 base from V and 1 base from J; bases unmatched to any gene: 4.

The rearrangement links TRBV18 to TRBJ1-3; D perhaps matches TRBD1 (6 bases). Germline-derived CDR1 and CDR2 are KGHSH and LQKENI. V shed 1 base and J shed 0 bases, with 13 bases lying between them. CDR3 length: 17 amino acids. The CDR3 region has the DNA TGTGCCAGCTCACCACTGCAGCAGGGGACCTCTGGAAACACCATATATTTT. Translated: CASSPLQQGTSGNTIYF.

The count of this clone is one. The rearrangement uses TRBV11-1 and TRBJ2-1; D not certain. Per the germline V gene, CDR1 is SGHAT and CDR2 is FQDESV (reference sequence). V was cut by 4 bases and J by 2 bases, with 6 bases left in between. The CDR3 is made up of 13 amino acids. The CDR3 loop is CASSSTAYNEQFF. CDR3 coding DNA: TGTGCCAGCAGCTCTACAGCCTACAATGAGCAGTTCTTC.

V gene TRBV6-5 combines with J gene TRBJ2-1; 10 bases align to TRBD2. V lost 0 bases, J lost 16 bases, and 12 bases stayed unmatched. CDR1 and CDR2 (germline): MNHEY, SVGAGI. The CDR3 has 15 amino acids. CDR3 amino acids: CASSYSASGGYGLFF. The CDR3 DNA reads as TGTGCCAGCAGTTACTCGGCTAGCGGGGGTTACGGGCTCTTCTTC.

The genes are TRBV5-1 and TRBJ2-2, with 7 bases that match TRBD1. The V segment lost 4 bases and the J segment 2 bases; nucleotides outside the gene matches: 11. Germline CDR1 reads SGHRS; CDR2 reads YFSETQ. The length of the CDR3 is 17 residues. The CDR3 bases are TGCGCCAGCAGCCCGGACAGGACAGGCGACAACACCGGGGAGCTGTTTTTT. Protein product: CASSPDRTGDNTGELFF.

This chain joins TRBV11-2 and TRBJ2-3; TRBD2 aligns across 10 bases. The V gene end was trimmed by 1 base and the J gene end by 4 bases; junction bases not matched to a gene: 11. CDR3 length: 18 amino acids. Germline CDR1 and CDR2: SGHAT and FQNNGV. The CDR3 nucleotides are TGTGCCAGCAGCTTAGGCCTTATAAGCGGGGGGGCCGCAGATACGCAGTATTTT. It encodes CASSLGLISGGAADTQYF.

This chain uses TRBV6-5 with TRBJ2-7; perhaps TRBD2 as D (5 bases). Trimming shortened V by 0 bases and J by 4 bases, and 16 bases separated the two germline ends. Germline V CDR1 and CDR2: MNHEY, SVGAGI. The CDR3 runs to 16 residues. The CDR3 region has the DNA TGTGCCAGCAGTTACTCGCGGGTGAGCCCGTTGTACGAGCAGTACTTC. Its translation is CASSYSRVSPLYEQYF.

J is TRBJ1-2 and V is TRBV6-1; D gene unclear. Between the trimmed V and J ends, which lost 3 bases and 0 bases, there was a span of 8 bases. This CDR3 region has 14 residues. CDR1 MNHNS and CDR2 SASEGT come from the germline V gene. The CDR3 DNA reads as TGTGCCAGCAGTGATAACTCGGCTAACTATGGCTACACCTTC. Protein: CASSDNSANYGYTF.

The chain employs TRBV7-8 and TRBJ2-7; D ambiguous. With 8 bases removed from V and 3 bases from J, the gap between germline ends came to 14 bases. This CDR3 is 13 amino acids long. Germline V gives CDR1 SGHVS, CDR2 FQNEAQ. The CDR3 protein is CASREPADYEQYV. CDR3 in DNA: TGTGCCAGCCGAGAGCCGGCAGACTACGAGCAGTACGTC.